This T cell receptor (beta chain) was retrieved from a study of relationships among human T cell subsets. Study results and limitations: A CD4+CD8+ double-positive population could not be excluded by bead sorting.

CDR3 size: 13 residues. V was clipped by 3 bases and J by 2 bases, with 7 bases between them. TCR alpha and beta CDR3s were amplified from mRNA by semiquantitative ARM-PCR. Tagged nested gene-specific primers were used first, then communal superprimers amplified exponentially. Each CDR3 protein is one row after TCRdb ran MiXCR on the multiplex PCR reads. The table shows approximately 15,000 distinct CDR3 sequences, with around three fifths occurring only once. This clonotype showed up just a few times. The antigen is unknown. Sequenced input: total T cells sorted from blood. The origin of this receptor is a man aged 40-50 years in good health. The chain combines TRBV12-3 or TRBV12-4 with TRBJ2-5; unclear D gene. CDR3 in DNA: TGTGCCAGCAGTTTGTGGGGACAAGAGACCCAGTACTTC. This encodes CASSLWGQETQYF.